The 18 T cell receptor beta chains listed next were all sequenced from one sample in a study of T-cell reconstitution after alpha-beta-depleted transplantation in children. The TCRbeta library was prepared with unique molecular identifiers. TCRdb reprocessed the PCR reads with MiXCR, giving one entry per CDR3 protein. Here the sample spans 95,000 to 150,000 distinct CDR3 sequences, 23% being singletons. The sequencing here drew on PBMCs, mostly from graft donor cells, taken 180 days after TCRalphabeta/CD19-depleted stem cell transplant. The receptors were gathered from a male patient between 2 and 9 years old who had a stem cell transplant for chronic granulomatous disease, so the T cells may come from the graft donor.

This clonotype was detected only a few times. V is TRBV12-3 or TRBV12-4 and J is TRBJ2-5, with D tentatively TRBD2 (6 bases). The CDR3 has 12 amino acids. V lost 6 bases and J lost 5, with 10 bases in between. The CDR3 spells CASRGTWETQYF. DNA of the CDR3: TGTGCCAGCAGGGGGACTTGGGAGACCCAGTACTTC.

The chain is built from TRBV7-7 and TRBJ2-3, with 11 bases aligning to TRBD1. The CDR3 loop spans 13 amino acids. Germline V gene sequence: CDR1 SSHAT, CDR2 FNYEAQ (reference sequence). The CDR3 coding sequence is TGTGCTAGCGGACAGGGGGCTTCAGATACGCAGTATTTT. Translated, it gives CASGQGASDTQYF.

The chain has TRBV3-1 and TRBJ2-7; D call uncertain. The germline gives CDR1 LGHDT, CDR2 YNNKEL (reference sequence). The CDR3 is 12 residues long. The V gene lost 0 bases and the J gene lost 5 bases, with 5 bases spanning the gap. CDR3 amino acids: CASSQDRDEQYF. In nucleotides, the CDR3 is TGTGCCAGCAGCCAAGATAGGGACGAGCAGTACTTC.

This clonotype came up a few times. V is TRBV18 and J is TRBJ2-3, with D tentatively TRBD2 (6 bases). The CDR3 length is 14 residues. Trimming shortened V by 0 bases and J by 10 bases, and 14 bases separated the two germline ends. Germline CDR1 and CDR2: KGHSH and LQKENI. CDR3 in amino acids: CASSPPSSPGAQYF. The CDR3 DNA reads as TGTGCCAGCTCACCACCGTCATCCCCGGGGGCGCAGTATTTT.

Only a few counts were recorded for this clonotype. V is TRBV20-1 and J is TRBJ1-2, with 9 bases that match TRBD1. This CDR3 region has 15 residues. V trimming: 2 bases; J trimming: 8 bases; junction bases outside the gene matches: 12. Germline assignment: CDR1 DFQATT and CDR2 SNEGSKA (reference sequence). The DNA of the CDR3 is TGCAGTGCTAGATTCTCGGGGACAGGGAAGGGAGGCTACACCTTC. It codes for CSARFSGTGKGGYTF.

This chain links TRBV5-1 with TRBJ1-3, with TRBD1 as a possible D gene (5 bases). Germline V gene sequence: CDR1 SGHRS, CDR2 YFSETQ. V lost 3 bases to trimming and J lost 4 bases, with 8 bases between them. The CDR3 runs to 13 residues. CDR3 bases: TGCGCCAGCAGCTCTGACAGCGGAAACACCATATATTTT. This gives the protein CASSSDSGNTIYF.

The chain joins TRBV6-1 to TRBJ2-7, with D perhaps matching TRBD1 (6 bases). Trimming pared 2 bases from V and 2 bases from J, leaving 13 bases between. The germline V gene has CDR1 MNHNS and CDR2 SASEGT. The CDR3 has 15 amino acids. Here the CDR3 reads CASSERGHPTYEQYF. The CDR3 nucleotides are TGTGCCAGCAGTGAAAGGGGACACCCTACCTACGAGCAGTACTTC.

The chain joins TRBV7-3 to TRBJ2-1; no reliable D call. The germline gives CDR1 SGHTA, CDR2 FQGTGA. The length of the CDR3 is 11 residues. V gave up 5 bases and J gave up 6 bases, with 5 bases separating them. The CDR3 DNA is TGTGCCAGCAGCGGAGCCAATGAGCAGTTCTTC. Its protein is CASSGANEQFF.

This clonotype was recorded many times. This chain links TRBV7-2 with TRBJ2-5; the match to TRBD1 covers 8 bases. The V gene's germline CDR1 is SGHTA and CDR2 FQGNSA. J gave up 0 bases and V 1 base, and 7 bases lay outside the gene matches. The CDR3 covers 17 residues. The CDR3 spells CASSLGYQGAYQETQYF. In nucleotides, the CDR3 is TGTGCCAGCAGCTTAGGTTATCAGGGGGCCTACCAAGAGACCCAGTACTTC.

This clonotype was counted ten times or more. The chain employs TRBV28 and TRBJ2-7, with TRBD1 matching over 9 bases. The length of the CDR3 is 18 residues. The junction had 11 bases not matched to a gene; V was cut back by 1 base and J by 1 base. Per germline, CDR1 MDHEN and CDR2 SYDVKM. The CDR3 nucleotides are TGTGCCAGCAGTTTATTAGGGACAGGGTTCATCCCATCCTACGAGCAGTACTTC. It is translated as CASSLLGTGFIPSYEQYF.

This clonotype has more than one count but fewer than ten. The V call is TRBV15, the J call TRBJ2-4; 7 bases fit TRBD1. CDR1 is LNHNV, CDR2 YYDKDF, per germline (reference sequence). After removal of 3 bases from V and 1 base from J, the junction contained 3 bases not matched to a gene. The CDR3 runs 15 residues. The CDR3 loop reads CATSRMDRAKNIQYF. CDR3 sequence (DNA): TGTGCCACCAGCAGGATGGACAGGGCCAAAAACATTCAGTACTTC.

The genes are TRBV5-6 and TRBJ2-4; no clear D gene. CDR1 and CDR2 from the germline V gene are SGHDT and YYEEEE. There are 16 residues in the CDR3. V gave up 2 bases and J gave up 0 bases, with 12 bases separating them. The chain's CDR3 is CASSFWALLAKNIQYF. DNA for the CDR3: TGTGCCAGCAGCTTTTGGGCACTTCTAGCCAAAAACATTCAGTACTTC. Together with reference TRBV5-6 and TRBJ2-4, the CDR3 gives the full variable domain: DAGVTQSPTHLIKTRGQQVTLRCSPKSGHDTVSWYQQALGQGPQFIFQYYEEEERQRGNFPDRFSGHQFPNYSSELNVNALLLGDSALYLCASSFWALLAKNIQYFGAGTRLSVL.

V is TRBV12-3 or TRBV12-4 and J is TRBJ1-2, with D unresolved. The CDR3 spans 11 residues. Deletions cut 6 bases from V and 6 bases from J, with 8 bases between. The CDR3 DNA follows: TGTGCCAGCAGCCGCAGTGATGGCTACACCTTC. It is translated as CASSRSDGYTF.

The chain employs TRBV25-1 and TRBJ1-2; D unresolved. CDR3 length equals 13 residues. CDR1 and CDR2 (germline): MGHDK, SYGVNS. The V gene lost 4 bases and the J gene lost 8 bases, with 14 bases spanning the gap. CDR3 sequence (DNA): TGTGCCAGCAGTGCTTACGGACTGGAGGGCTACACCTTC. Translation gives CASSAYGLEGYTF.

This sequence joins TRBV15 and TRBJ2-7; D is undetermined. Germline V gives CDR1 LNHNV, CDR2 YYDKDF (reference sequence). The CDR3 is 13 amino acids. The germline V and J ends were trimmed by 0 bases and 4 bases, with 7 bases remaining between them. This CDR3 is CATSRDLEYEQYF. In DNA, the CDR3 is TGTGCCACCAGCAGAGATTTAGAGTACGAGCAGTACTTC.

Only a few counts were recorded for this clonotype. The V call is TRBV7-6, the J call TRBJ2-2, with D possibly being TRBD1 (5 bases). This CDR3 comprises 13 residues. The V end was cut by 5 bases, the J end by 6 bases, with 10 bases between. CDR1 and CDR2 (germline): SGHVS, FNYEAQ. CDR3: CASSLGAAGELFF. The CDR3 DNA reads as TGTGCCAGCAGCCTAGGGGCGGCCGGGGAGCTGTTTTTT.

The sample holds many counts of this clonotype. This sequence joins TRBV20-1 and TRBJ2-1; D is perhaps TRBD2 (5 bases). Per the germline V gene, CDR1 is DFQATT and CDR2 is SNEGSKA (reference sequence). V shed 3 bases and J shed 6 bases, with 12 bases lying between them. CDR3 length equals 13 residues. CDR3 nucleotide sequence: TGCAGTGCTAGCCGGGGAGTGATCAATGAGCAGTTCTTC. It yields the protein CSASRGVINEQFF.

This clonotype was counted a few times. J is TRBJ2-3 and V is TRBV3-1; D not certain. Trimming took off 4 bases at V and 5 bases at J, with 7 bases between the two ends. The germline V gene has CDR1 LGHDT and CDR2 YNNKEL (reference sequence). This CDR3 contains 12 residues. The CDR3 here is CASSLLLDTQYF. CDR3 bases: TGTGCCAGCAGCCTCCTATTAGATACGCAGTATTTT.